Shown below are 2 T cell receptor beta chains from a single sample sequenced in a study of shared clonotypes between healthy human individuals. Naive CD8 populations comprised CD45RO-negative cells positively selected for CCR7, excluding terminally differentiated effector memory CD45RA+ cells. TCRdb keeps only in-frame clones here, not all; method: immunoSEQ multiplex PCR. The top ten clones hold 0.85% to 1.2% of a sample with more than 2 million clones, just under 95% of them seen once. The specimen was naive CD8+ T cells sorted from blood. The receptor source for this set is a man younger than 30 in good health.

This chain connects TRBV27 to TRBJ2-3; 8 bases fit TRBD2. This CDR3 comprises 19 residues. The V segment lost 2 bases and the J segment 2 bases; nucleotides outside the gene matches: 15. The germline V gene has CDR1 MNHEY and CDR2 SMNVEV (reference sequence). The CDR3 reads CASSLNPPWKRGTTDTQYF. The DNA for the CDR3 is TGTGCCAGCAGTTTAAACCCCCCTTGGAAGCGGGGGACCACAGATACGCAGTATTTT.

The genes are TRBV7-9 and TRBJ1-2; D gene ambiguous. V lost 4 bases and J 2 bases, leaving 8 bases between the germline ends. The germline V gene encodes CDR1 SEHNR and CDR2 FQNEAQ (reference sequence). The length of the CDR3 is 13 residues. CDR3 DNA sequence: TGTGCCAGCAGCTCTACAGCCAACTATGGCTACACCTTC. Protein product: CASSSTANYGYTF.